These 6 T cell receptor beta chains were sequenced from one sample in a study of technical replicates of blood from a few donors. Data came from immunoSEQ multiplex PCR; TCRdb stores just in-frame clones and leaves some out. In the table there are about 81,000 clones, under 95% of which are singletons. Sample: T cells isolated from PBMCs. These receptors came from a human donor in good health.

This clone was observed a single time. The chain couples TRBV10-3 to TRBJ2-7, with D possibly being TRBD2 (5 bases). The CDR3 runs to 14 residues. Trimming stripped 6 bases from V and 1 base from J, with 13 bases between. Germline V gene data show CDR1 as ENHRY and CDR2 as SYGVKD. The CDR3 sequence is CAIRMAGGSYEQYF. The CDR3 nucleotides are TGTGCCATCAGGATGGCGGGCGGATCCTACGAGCAGTACTTC.

V is TRBV5-6 and J is TRBJ1-1; 7 bases are a match to TRBD1. The CDR3 runs to 17 residues. Trimming removed 4 bases from V and 4 bases from J; junction bases left unmatched: 16. Germline V gene sequence: CDR1 SGHDT, CDR2 YYEEEE. CDR3 in amino acids: CASSLNRGWETGTEAFF. CDR3 DNA: TGTGCCAGCAGCCTCAACAGGGGATGGGAAACAGGCACTGAAGCTTTCTTT.

The rearrangement joins TRBV11-3 to TRBJ2-1; TRBD2 might be the D (6 bases). V was clipped by 5 bases and J by 7 bases, with 12 bases between them. Germline V gene data show CDR1 as SGHNT and CDR2 as YENEEA. The CDR3 consists of 13 residues. CDR3 region: CASSPPGRNEQFF. The CDR3 coding sequence is TGTGCCAGCAGCCCCCCGGGGAGGAATGAGCAGTTCTTC.

The chain carries TRBV30 and TRBJ2-2, with a weak D call TRBD1 (6 bases). Per germline, CDR1 GTSNPN and CDR2 SVGIG (reference sequence). V lost 4 bases and J lost 6, with 9 bases in between. CDR3 length: 12 amino acids. The CDR3 sequence: CAWTQGSGELFF. The CDR3 coding sequence is TGTGCCTGGACACAGGGCTCCGGGGAGCTGTTTTTT. Full variable domain (rest looked up from reference TRBV30 and TRBJ2-2): SQTIHQWPATLVQPVGSPLSLECTVEGTSNPNLYWYRQAAGRGLQLLFYSVGIGQISSEVPQNLSASRPQDRQFILSSKKLLLSDSGFYLCAWTQGSGELFFGEGSRLTVL.

This chain uses TRBV6-1 with TRBJ2-5; possibly TRBD2 for D (7 bases). V was cut by 2 bases and J by 6 bases, with 13 bases left in between. CDR3 size: 14 residues. CDR1 is MNHNS and CDR2 is SASEGT in the germline V gene. The CDR3 nucleotides are TGTGCCAGCAGTGAAAGGGGGGGAAGGAAGACCCAGTACTTC. Residues: CASSERGGRKTQYF.

V usage is TRBV27 and J usage is TRBJ2-5, with TRBD1 as a possible D gene (6 bases). Germline CDR1 is MNHEY and CDR2 is SMNVEV (reference sequence). There are 15 residues in the CDR3. V was cut by 4 bases and J by 3 bases, with 15 bases left in between. CDR3 sequence (DNA): TGTGCCAGCAGTTCCCCCCATCAGGGGAAAGAGACCCAGTACTTC. It codes for CASSSPHQGKETQYF.